These 13 T cell receptor beta chains were sequenced from one sample in a study of CD8+CD57+ T cells in acquired aplastic anemia (dated by TCRdb to 2017 to 2018). TCRdb records Illumina HiSeq 2000 as the sequencer. TCR beta VDJ combination and CDR3 sequence profiling used genomic DNA as the template. The public reads were reprocessed in TCRdb via fastp at Q25 and MiXCR, keeping in-frame beta chains. All rows with the same CDR3 protein become a single entry with the most common DNA and genes. The table for this sample lists 150,000 to 200,000 distinct CDR3 sequences; around half of them were counted only once. In total, the top ten clones hold approximately 3% of the sample. Expansion of CD8+CD57+ cells had been shown by flow cytometry in the patients chosen for sequencing. The specimen sequenced was sorted CD4+, CD8+, or CD8+CD57+ T cells (not recorded which) from PBMCs. The receptors originated from a human donor with aplastic anemia.

This clonotype was recorded a few times. V gene TRBV24-1 combines with J gene TRBJ2-5; the match to TRBD1 covers 7 bases. Losses at the gene ends were 1 base for V and 4 bases for J; bases not matched to a gene: 5. Germline CDR1 is KGHDR and CDR2 is SFDVKD. The CDR3 runs 15 residues. This CDR3 reads CATSDFGGQRETQYF. CDR3 bases: TGTGCCACCAGTGATTTTGGGGGACAGCGAGAGACCCAGTACTTC.

On this clonotype itself: At one of its ends the junction is not consistent with the germline gene, which may arise from a read error. The CDR3 region is CASSLPSRSYEQYF. As DNA, the CDR3 is TGTGCCAGCTCACTACCGTCCAGGTCCTACGAGCAATACTTC. V gene TRBV18 combines with J gene TRBJ2-7, with D unresolved. The CDR3 has 14 residues. CDR1 KGHSH and CDR2 LQKENI come from the germline V gene.

There are many counts of this clonotype. V and J are TRBV3-1 and TRBJ2-7; D is perhaps TRBD1 (6 bases). The CDR3 is 14 amino acids. Trimming shortened V by 4 bases and J by 3 bases, and 13 bases separated the two germline ends. Per germline, CDR1 LGHDT and CDR2 YNNKEL (reference sequence). CDR3 in amino acids: CASSPQGKLYEQYF. Here the CDR3 DNA reads TGTGCCAGCAGCCCTCAGGGGAAACTCTACGAGCAGTACTTC.

In its sample, this clonotype was seen many times. This rearrangement joins TRBV7-9 to TRBJ2-1; tentatively, D is TRBD2 (6 bases). V lost 7 bases to trimming and J lost 3 bases, with 10 bases between them. Germline loops: CDR1 SEHNR, CDR2 FQNEAQ (reference sequence). This CDR3 is 13 amino acids long. The CDR3 loop reads CASTGSGYNEQFF. CDR3 coding DNA: TGTGCCAGCACCGGGAGCGGCTACAATGAGCAGTTCTTC.

This clonotype was counted a few times. This rearrangement joins TRBV4-3 to TRBJ2-1; 9 bases fit TRBD2. Per the germline V gene, CDR1 is LGHNA and CDR2 is YSLEER. The length of the CDR3 is 15 residues. The V gene end was trimmed by 6 bases and the J gene end by 6 bases; junction bases not matched to a gene: 9. The CDR3 region has the DNA TGCGCCAGCAGTCTCGGGACTAGCCCCTTCAATGAGCAGTTCTTC. Its translation: CASSLGTSPFNEQFF.

The table lists this clonotype with a count of one. This chain links TRBV7-8 with TRBJ2-7; D assignment may be TRBD1 or TRBD2 (5 bases each). The CDR3 contains 17 residues. Trimming shortened V by 4 bases and J by 0 bases, and 19 bases separated the two germline ends. From germline, CDR1 is SGHVS and CDR2 FQNEAQ. The CDR3 here is CASSSQTGTAFSYEQYF. The CDR3 DNA reads TGTGCCAGCAGCTCCCAAACCGGGACCGCTTTCTCCTACGAGCAGTACTTC. Complete variable domain (other parts from reference TRBV7-8 and TRBJ2-7): GAGVSQSPRYKVAKRGQDVALRCDPISGHVSLFWYQQALGQGPEFLTYFQNEAQLDKSGLPSDRFFAERPEGSVSTLKIQRTQQEDSAVYLCASSSQTGTAFSYEQYFGPGTRLTVT.

V is TRBV20-1 and J is TRBJ1-6, with 7 bases fitting TRBD1. The germline V gene encodes CDR1 DFQATT and CDR2 SNEGSKA (reference sequence). CDR3 length: 16 residues. V trimming: 2 bases; J trimming: 8 bases; junction bases outside the gene matches: 12. CDR3 bases: TGCAGTGCTAGACCGGGAGGTGAAGGGACAGATTCACCCCTCCACTTT. This sequence encodes CSARPGGEGTDSPLHF.

The gene calls are TRBV12-3 or TRBV12-4 and TRBJ2-1, with 11 bases fitting TRBD1. The CDR3 covers 15 residues. V was pared by 5 bases and J by 7 bases, with 7 bases of the junction left unmatched. The CDR3 here is CASSPGQGEMNEQFF. Written as DNA, the CDR3 is TGTGCCAGCAGTCCGGGACAGGGGGAAATGAATGAGCAGTTCTTC.

The table lists this clonotype with many counts. The DNA of the CDR3 is TGTGCCACAAGCTCCGGGACAGGGATTAACACTGAAGCTTTCTTT. Translating gives CATSSGTGINTEAFF. V and J are TRBV24-1 and TRBJ1-1; 9 positions agree with TRBD1. The V gene's germline CDR1 is KGHDR and CDR2 SFDVKD. This CDR3 is 15 amino acids long. Trimming removed 10 bases from V and 2 bases from J; junction bases left unmatched: 10.

This clonotype was observed at least ten times. The V and J genes are TRBV10-3 and TRBJ1-2, with no clear D. The CDR3 spans 15 residues. CDR1 is ENHRY, CDR2 SYGVKD, per germline. The ends were cut back, 2 bases at V and 2 bases at J, with 12 bases in the middle. The CDR3 spells CAISERGQTNYGYTF. CDR3 coding DNA: TGTGCCATCAGTGAGCGAGGGCAGACGAACTATGGCTACACCTTC.

This clonotype was recorded a few times. The chain combines TRBV2 with TRBJ1-4; D unresolved. V lost 3 bases to trimming and J lost 7 bases, with 12 bases between them. Germline loops: CDR1 SNHLY, CDR2 FYNNEI. The CDR3 contains 14 residues. The CDR3 loop reads CASSDWESGEKLFF. The DNA of the CDR3 is TGTGCCAGCAGTGATTGGGAGTCAGGTGAAAAACTGTTTTTT.

This clonotype was seen many times. V gene TRBV7-2 combines with J gene TRBJ2-5; the match to TRBD1 covers 7 bases. The CDR3 has 15 amino acids. Trimming took 1 base from V and 0 from J; bases not matched to a gene: 2. Germline V gene lookup returns CDR1 SGHTA and CDR2 FQGNSA. The CDR3: CASSLVGTDQETQYF. The DNA of the CDR3 is TGTGCCAGCAGCTTAGTTGGGACAGACCAAGAGACCCAGTACTTC.

The rearrangement uses TRBV12-3 or TRBV12-4 and TRBJ2-7, with 9 bases lining up with TRBD2. Trimming removed 5 bases from V and 6 bases from J; junction bases left unmatched: 11. The CDR3 is 15 amino acids. CDR3 amino acids: CASSLERGALREQYF. CDR3 DNA: TGTGCCAGCAGTCTCGAGCGGGGGGCACTTCGCGAGCAGTACTTC.